This T cell receptor beta chain originates from a study of blood T cells in healthy people across ages. Study findings and constraints: Calculation of diversity from one million T cells yielded estimates considered to be underestimates.

This clonotype was seen only once. Its target is not known. The CDR3 runs to 13 residues. Germline assignment: CDR1 LNHDA and CDR2 SQIVND (reference sequence). For the second PCR, which ran for about 7 to 11 cycles, a sample-barcoded 5' primer and a J-beta primer mix were used. Each cDNA molecule was tagged by a template-switch adaptor that had 12 random nucleotides. Sequencing yielded, for each sample, at least 2.5 million paired-end reads carrying CDR3. MiXCR was run by TCRdb on the 5' RACE reads, yielding one entry per CDR3 protein. The repertoire holds about 900,000 distinct CDR3 sequences, with approximately 67% as singletons.

The J gene is TRBJ2-7, the V gene TRBV19; the D gene is possibly TRBD1 (5 bases). TRBJ2-5 explains the end of the DNA better; the J call may be wrong. The clonotype originates from a man in his thirties or forties in good health. The sample taken for sequencing was blood. The DNA of the CDR3 is TGTGCCAGTAGCCCAACTTTTCAGGGGACCCAGTACTTC. It translates to CASSPTFQGTQYF.